The rows below give T cell receptor beta chains drawn from one sample of a study of cytomegalovirus exposure and HLA in healthy donors. Libraries were prepared by immunoSEQ multiplex PCR; TCRdb keeps only in-frame clonotypes and omits some of them. The sample shows about 59,000 clones, approximately 75% of them seen only once. The sequencing sample was made of PBMCs. Receptors were obtained from a man between 25 and 39 years old in good health and CMV-seropositive. Each CDR3 is given with its conserved first and last residue. The listing skips clone size in some rows; elsewhere it reads once, few, many or a size class.

TRBV28,.,TRBJ1-2,CASSLQGDYGYTF
TRBV7-9,once,TRBJ1-2,CASSLALFGAGYTF
TRBV27,.,TRBJ1-1,CASSSLPSGVAEAFF
TRBV27,.,TRBJ2-1,CASRPGDSYNEQFF
TRBV5-4,.,TRBJ2-5,CASSVDNQETQYF
TRBV6-4,few,TRBJ2-6,CASSDSERSGANVLTF
TRBV4-3,once,TRBJ2-5,CASSQQAKETQYF
TRBV4-2,.,TRBJ2-7,CASSQGPGSYEQYF
TRBV15,.,TRBJ2-7,CATSRPQGTCEQYF
TRBV6-5,.,TRBJ2-5,CASSPTGGAGKTQYF
TRBV4-2,.,TRBJ1-1,CASSQDYKNTEAFF
TRBV6-5,.,TRBJ2-7,CASSSPDSYYEQYF
TRBV10-3,few,TRBJ1-6,CAISAPGTEGLDSPLHF
TRBV5-1,.,.,CASSGQGSYEQYF
TRBV6-4,once,TRBJ2-1,CASSDSGGVNEQFF
TRBV7-9,.,TRBJ1-6,CSRAKDRKNNNSPLHF
TRBV15,.,TRBJ1-1,CATSRRRGGRDTEAFF
TRBV7-3,.,TRBJ2-7,CASSSLTSGGTYEQYF
TRBV2,.,TRBJ2-7,CATRTLSSYEQYF
TRBV19,.,TRBJ2-3,CASSISGQGPLGTQYF
TRBV28,.,TRBJ1-2,CASSLLQGPNYGYTF
TRBV4-3,.,TRBJ1-2,CASSQEYTAGYTF
TRBV5-1,once,TRBJ2-5,CASSLASGGAGETQYF
TRBV5-4,.,TRBJ2-7,CASSFPHTYEQYF
TRBV7-2,few,TRBJ1-5,CASSFHSNQPQHF
TRBV27,.,TRBJ1-2,CASRGVGYTF
TRBV28,.,.,CASSSRISYEQYF
TRBV6-6,.,TRBJ1-5,CASSSVLGASQPQHF
TRBV9,.,TRBJ2-5,CASSTGQGETQYF
TRBV15,few,TRBJ1-1,CATSRDLNTEAFF
TRBV6-6,.,TRBJ2-1,CASSNSYYNEQFF
TRBV10-2,.,TRBJ1-5,CASRFGTGNQPQHF
TRBV6-5,few,TRBJ2-6,CASSWGGAGANVLTF
TRBV14,few,TRBJ1-1,CASSPTGRGDTEAFF
TRBV27,.,TRBJ1-2,CASSPGDSRPNYGYTF
TRBV28,.,TRBJ2-5,CASSRAVAQETQYF
TRBV19,.,TRBJ1-2,CASSMEGGRGYTF
TRBV27,.,TRBJ1-5,CASSLQGAGPGQPQHF
TRBV11-2,.,TRBJ2-5,CASSDFREGTQYF
TRBV27,.,TRBJ1-2,CASSFRTGSPYGYTF
TRBV25-1,.,TRBJ2-7,CASSEGGTEQYF